This T cell receptor beta chain was captured in a study of OX40 agonist ivuxolimab in advanced cancers. Study information: Two cutaneous melanoma patients and one hepatocellular carcinoma patient, three in all, had partial responses. Overall study findings and caveats: Antigen specificity of clonally expanded peripheral T cells was not established.

Details on this clone: The target antigen is unknown.

Only in-frame clones appear in the TCRdb table, and some are missing; sequencing was by immunoSEQ multiplex PCR. The profile shows about 46,000 clones, roughly 85% of them singletons. The CDR3 is made up of 15 amino acids. From germline, CDR1 is SGHNT and CDR2 YENEEA. V dropped 5 bases and J dropped 2 bases, with 12 bases sitting between them. The input for sequencing was CD4+ or CD8+ T cells sorted from blood, taken in a trial of the OX40 agonist ivuxolimab. The TCR comes from an adult with an advanced solid tumor such as melanoma, head and neck, liver or kidney cancer. The genes are TRBV11-3 and TRBJ1-4, with D maybe TRBD1 (6 bases). This CDR3 is CASSLRTATNEKLFF. CDR3 DNA sequence: TGTGCCAGCAGCCTAAGGACAGCCACTAATGAAAAACTGTTTTTT.